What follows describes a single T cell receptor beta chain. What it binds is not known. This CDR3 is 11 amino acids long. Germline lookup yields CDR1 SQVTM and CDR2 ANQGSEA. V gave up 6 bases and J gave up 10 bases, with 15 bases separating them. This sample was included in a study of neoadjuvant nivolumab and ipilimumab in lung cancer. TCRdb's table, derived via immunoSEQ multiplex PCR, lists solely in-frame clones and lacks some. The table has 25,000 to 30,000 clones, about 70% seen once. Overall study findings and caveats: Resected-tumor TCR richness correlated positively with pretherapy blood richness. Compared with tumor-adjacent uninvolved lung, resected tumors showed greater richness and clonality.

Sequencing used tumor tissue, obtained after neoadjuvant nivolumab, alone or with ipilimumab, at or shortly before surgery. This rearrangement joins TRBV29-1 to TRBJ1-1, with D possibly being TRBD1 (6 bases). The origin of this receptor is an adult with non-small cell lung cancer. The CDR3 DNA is TGCAGCGTCGACTTACAGGGACGAGCTTTCTTT. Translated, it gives CSVDLQGRAFF.